The clone carrying this T cell receptor (beta chain) ranks as medium-sized. What it recognizes is unknown. The data were taken from a study of early T cells in non-severe SARS-CoV-2 infection. Overall study: Whole-blood bulk RNA, unsorted, was sequenced, and chains were unpaired. Notes on the study in general: Private and CD4 specificities were missed by VDJdb matching, skewed to anti-spike CD8.

Attached unique molecular identifiers marked individual cDNA molecules. TCRdb recomputed calls from the 5' RACE reads with MiXCR, one row per CDR3 protein. The sample yields more than 65,000 distinct CDR3 sequences, 9.5% to 15% seen once. CDR1 is SGHDN, CDR2 FVKESK, per germline. V gave up 1 base and J gave up 7 bases; unmatched junction bases: 13. CDR3 length: 17 amino acids. The material sequenced was whole blood. The TCR originated in an adult who was a healthcare worker with PCR-confirmed SARS-CoV-2 infection or an uninfected control (not recorded which). The chain joins TRBV14 to TRBJ2-1; 7 bases agree with TRBD2. CDR3 residues: CASSQAHPLGRGNEQFF. The CDR3 DNA is TGTGCCAGCAGCCAAGCCCACCCTCTCGGGCGGGGGAATGAGCAGTTCTTC.